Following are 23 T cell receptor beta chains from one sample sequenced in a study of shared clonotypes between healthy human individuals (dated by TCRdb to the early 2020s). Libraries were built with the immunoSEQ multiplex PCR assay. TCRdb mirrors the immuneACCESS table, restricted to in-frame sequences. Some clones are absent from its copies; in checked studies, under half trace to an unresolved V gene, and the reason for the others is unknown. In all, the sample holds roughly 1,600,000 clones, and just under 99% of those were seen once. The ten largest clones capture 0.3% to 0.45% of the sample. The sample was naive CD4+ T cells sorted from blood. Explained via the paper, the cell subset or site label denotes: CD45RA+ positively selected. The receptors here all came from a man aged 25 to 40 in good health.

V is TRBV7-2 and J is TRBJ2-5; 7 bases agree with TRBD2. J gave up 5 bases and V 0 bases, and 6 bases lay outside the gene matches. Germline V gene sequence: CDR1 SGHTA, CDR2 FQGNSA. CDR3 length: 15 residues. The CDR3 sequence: CASSLARGLGETQYF. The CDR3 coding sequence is TGTGCCAGCAGCTTAGCTCGAGGACTAGGGGAGACCCAGTACTTC.

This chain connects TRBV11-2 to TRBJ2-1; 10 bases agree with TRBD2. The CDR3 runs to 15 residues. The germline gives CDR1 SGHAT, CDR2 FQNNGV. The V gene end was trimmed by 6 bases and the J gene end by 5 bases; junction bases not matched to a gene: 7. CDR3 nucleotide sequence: TGTGCCAGCAGACAGACTAGCGGGCGCAACAATGAGCAGTTCTTC. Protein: CASRQTSGRNNEQFF.

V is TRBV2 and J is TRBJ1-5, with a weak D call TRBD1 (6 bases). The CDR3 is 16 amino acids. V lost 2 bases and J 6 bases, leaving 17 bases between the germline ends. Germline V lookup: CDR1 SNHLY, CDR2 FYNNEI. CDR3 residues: CASSERSRGQGQPQHF. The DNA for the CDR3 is TGTGCCAGCAGTGAAAGAAGCCGGGGGCAGGGTCAGCCCCAGCATTTT. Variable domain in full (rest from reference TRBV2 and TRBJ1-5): EPEVTQTPSHQVTQMGQEVILRCVPISNHLYFYWYRQILGQKVEFLVSFYNNEISEKSEIFDDQFSVERPDGSNFTLKIRSTKLEDSAMYFCASSERSRGQGQPQHFGDGTRLSIL.

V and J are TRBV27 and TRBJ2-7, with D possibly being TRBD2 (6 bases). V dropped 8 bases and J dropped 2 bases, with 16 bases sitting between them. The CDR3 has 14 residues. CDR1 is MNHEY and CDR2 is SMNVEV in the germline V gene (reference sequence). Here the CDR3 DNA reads TGTGCCAGCCTACCTCGGAGGGGTGCCTACGAGCAGTACTTC. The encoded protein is CASLPRRGAYEQYF.

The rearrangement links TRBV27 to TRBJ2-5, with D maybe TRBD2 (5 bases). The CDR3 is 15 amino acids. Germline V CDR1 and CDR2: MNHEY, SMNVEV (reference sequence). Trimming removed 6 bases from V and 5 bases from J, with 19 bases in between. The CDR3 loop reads CASSSWGEDMETQYF. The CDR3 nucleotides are TGTGCCAGCAGCTCGTGGGGAGAGGATATGGAGACCCAGTACTTC.

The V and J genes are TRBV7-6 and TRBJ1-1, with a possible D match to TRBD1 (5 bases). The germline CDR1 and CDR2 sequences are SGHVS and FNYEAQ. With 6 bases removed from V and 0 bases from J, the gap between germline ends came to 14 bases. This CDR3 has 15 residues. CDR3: CASRPGLLMNTEAFF. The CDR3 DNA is TGTGCCAGCAGGCCGGGACTGCTTATGAACACTGAAGCTTTCTTT.

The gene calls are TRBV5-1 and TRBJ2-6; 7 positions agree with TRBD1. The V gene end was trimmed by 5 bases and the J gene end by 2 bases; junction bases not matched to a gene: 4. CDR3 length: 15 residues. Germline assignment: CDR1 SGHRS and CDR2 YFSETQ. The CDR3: CASRDQGAGANVLTF. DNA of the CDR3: TGCGCCAGCAGGGACCAGGGGGCTGGGGCCAACGTCCTGACTTTC.

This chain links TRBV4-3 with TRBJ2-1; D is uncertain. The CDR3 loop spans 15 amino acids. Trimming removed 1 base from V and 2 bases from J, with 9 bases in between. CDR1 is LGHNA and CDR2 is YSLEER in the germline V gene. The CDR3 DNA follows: TGCGCCAGCAGCCAAGCCTACGGTCCCTACAATGAGCAGTTCTTC. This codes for CASSQAYGPYNEQFF.

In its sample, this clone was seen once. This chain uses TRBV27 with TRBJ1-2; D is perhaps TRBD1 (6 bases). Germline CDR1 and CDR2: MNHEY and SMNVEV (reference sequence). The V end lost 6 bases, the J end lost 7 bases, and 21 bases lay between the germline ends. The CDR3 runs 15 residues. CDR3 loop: CASRVQGYTLGGYTF. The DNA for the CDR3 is TGTGCCAGCAGAGTACAGGGCTATACATTAGGTGGCTACACCTTC.

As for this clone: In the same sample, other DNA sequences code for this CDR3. CDR3: CASSLGGTYEQYF. The CDR3 bases are TGTGCCAGCAGCTTAGGGGGAACCTACGAGCAGTACTTC. The chain has TRBV11-3 and TRBJ2-7; D gene ambiguous. Germline CDR1 SGHNT, CDR2 YENEEA. Trimming took off 1 base at V and 2 bases at J, with 6 bases between the two ends. This CDR3 comprises 13 residues.

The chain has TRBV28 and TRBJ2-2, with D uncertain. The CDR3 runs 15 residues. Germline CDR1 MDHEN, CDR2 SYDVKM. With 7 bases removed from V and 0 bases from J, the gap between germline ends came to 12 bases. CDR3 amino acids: CASTMISPNTGELFF. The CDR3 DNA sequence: TGTGCCAGCACCATGATTAGCCCGAACACCGGGGAGCTGTTTTTT.

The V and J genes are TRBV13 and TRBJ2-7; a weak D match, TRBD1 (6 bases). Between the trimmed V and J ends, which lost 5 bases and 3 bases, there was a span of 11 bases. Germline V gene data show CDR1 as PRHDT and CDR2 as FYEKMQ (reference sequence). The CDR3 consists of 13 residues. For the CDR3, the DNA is TGTGCCAGCAGCCAGGGACATAACTACGAGCAGTACTTC. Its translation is CASSQGHNYEQYF.

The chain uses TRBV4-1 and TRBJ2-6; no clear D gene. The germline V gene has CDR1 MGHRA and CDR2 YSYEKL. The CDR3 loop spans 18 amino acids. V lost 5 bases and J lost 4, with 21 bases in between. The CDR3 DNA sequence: TGCGCCAGCAGCTTTTTTAGTCTTCACTCCCCCGGGGCCAACGTCCTGACTTTC. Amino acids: CASSFFSLHSPGANVLTF.

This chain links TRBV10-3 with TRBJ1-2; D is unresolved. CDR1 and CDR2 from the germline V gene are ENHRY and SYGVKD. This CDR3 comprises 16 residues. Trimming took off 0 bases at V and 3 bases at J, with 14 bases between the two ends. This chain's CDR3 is CAISESIVSADYGYTF. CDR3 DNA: TGTGCCATCAGTGAGTCTATCGTCTCAGCGGACTATGGCTACACCTTC.

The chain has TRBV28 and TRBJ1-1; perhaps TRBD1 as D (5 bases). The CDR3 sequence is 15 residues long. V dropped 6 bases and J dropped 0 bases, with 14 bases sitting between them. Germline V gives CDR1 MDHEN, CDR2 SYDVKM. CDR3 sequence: CASRDVKGVNTEAFF. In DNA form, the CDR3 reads TGTGCCAGCAGGGACGTTAAAGGGGTGAACACTGAAGCTTTCTTT.

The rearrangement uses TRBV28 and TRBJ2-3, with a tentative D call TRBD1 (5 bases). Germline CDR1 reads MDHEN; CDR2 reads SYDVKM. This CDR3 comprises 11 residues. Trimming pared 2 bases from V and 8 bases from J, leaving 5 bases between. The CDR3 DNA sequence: TGTGCCAGCAGTTTACAGGGTACGCAGTATTTT. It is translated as CASSLQGTQYF.

CDR3 coding DNA: TGCAGCGTTGGTGGCACACGGACCTCCTACGAGCAGTACTTC. This gives the protein CSVGGTRTSYEQYF. This chain joins TRBV29-1 and TRBJ2-7; unclear D gene. Deletions cut 4 bases from V and 0 bases from J, with 13 bases between. This CDR3 has 14 amino acids. Germline values: CDR1 SQVTM, CDR2 ANQGSEA.

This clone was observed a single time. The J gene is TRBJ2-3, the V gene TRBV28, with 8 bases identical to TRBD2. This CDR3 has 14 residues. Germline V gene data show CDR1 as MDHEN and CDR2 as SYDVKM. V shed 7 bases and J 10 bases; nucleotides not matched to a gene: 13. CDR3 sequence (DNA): TGTGCCAGCACCCTAACTAGCGGAGTCGGTTCGCAGTATTTT. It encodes CASTLTSGVGSQYF.

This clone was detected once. CDR3 sequence reads: CASSQRTRGYNEQFF. The DNA of the CDR3 is TGTGCCAGCAGCCAAAGGACAAGGGGTTACAATGAGCAGTTCTTC. The V and J genes are TRBV14 and TRBJ2-1; D is possibly TRBD1 (5 bases). The CDR3 covers 15 residues. CDR1 is SGHDN, CDR2 FVKESK, per germline. Deletions cut 2 bases from V and 4 bases from J, with 12 bases between.

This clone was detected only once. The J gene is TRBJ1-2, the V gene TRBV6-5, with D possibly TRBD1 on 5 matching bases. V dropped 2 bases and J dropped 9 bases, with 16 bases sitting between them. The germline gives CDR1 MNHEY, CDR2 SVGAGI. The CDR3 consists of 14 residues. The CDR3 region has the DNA TGTGCCAGCAGTTACAGGGGTCCGCAGTTTCGCTACACCTTC. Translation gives CASSYRGPQFRYTF.

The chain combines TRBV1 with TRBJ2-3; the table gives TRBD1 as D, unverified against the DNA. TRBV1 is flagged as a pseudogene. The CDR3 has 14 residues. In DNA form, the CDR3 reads TGCACCCAGGGGGACTCCCCTAGCACAGATACGCAGTATTTT. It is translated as CTQGDSPSTDTQYF.

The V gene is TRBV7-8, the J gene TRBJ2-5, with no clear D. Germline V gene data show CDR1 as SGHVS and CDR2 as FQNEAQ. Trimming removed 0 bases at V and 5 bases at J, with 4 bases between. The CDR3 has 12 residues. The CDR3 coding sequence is TGTGCCAGCAGCTTAGCGGAGGAGACCCAGTACTTC. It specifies CASSLAEETQYF. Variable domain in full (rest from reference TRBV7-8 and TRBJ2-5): GAGVSQSPRYKVAKRGQDVALRCDPISGHVSLFWYQQALGQGPEFLTYFQNEAQLDKSGLPSDRFFAERPEGSVSTLKIQRTQQEDSAVYLCASSLAEETQYFGPGTRLLVL.

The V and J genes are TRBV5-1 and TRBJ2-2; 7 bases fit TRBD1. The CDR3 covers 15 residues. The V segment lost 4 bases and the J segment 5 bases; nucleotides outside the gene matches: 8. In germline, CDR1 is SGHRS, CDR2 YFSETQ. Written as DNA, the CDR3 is TGCGCCAGCAGCCAAGGGACAGTGATTACCGGGGAGCTGTTTTTT. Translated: CASSQGTVITGELFF.